The rows below give T cell receptor beta chains drawn from one sample of a study of neurological immune-mediated disorders. TCRdb recomputed calls from the 5' RACE reads with MiXCR, one row per CDR3 protein. The sample yields under 40,000 distinct CDR3 sequences, about an eighth seen once. Sample: PBMCs. The receptors were sampled from a woman aged 40 to 55 in good health. Both conserved end residues are trimmed from each CDR3. Each record gives: V gene, J gene, D gene, CDR3 length, CDR3 protein. The D gene is left open where the match is weak.

>TRBV12-3/TRBV12-4|TRBJ1-5|-|12
ASSLDTSWEPQH
>TRBV7-3|TRBJ2-1|-|11
ASSSYRESEQF
>TRBV20-1|TRBJ1-5|TRBD1|12
SARGQGSNQPQH
>TRBV9|TRBJ1-1|-|11
ASSASGNTEAF
>TRBV7-3|TRBJ2-2|-|11
ASSFRGAGELF
>TRBV5-1|TRBJ1-5|-|13
ASSFDPGRNQPQH
>TRBV6-5|TRBJ2-3|-|12
ASSSTDIKDTQY
>TRBV5-8|TRBJ2-1|-|11
ASRLAPPRVQF
>TRBV11-2|TRBJ1-1|-|12
ASSLAGFRAEAF
>TRBV12-3/TRBV12-4|TRBJ1-1|TRBD1|12
ASSWTGRNTEAF
>TRBV20-1|TRBJ1-2|TRBD1|11
SARMTGNYGYT
>TRBV14|TRBJ1-1|-|17
ASSQETLSGAFMNTEAF
>TRBV5-1|TRBJ1-5|-|13
ASSLDGGRGQPQH
>TRBV5-1|TRBJ2-5|TRBD1|14
ASSPGTGRRQETQY
>TRBV21-1|TRBJ2-1|-|13
ASSKETGSFNEQF
>TRBV20-1|TRBJ2-7|TRBD2|13
SVRRGGRVDYEQY
>TRBV20-1|TRBJ1-5|-|11
SASSRNNQPQH
>TRBV2|TRBJ2-4|-|12
ASGGQLAKNIQY
>TRBV5-1|TRBJ1-2|-|14
ASSLTVPTANYGYT
>TRBV5-1|TRBJ1-6|-|12
ASSLEQGASPLH
>TRBV5-6|TRBJ1-1|TRBD1|9
TSNRTGEAF
>TRBV20-1|TRBJ2-5|TRBD2|11
STPSGSRETQY
>TRBV19|TRBJ1-5|-|12
ASSRGQNNQPQH
>TRBV19|TRBJ1-1|-|10
ASLKGSAEAF
>TRBV18|TRBJ1-5|TRBD1|12
ASSTGFSNQPQH
>TRBV12-3/TRBV12-4|TRBJ1-5|TRBD1|13
ASRQGIYSNQPQH
>TRBV5-5|TRBJ2-7|-|13
ASSLAGTQLYEQY
>TRBV24-1|TRBJ2-5|TRBD1|13
ATSGLTGGKMTQY
>TRBV7-9|TRBJ1-1|-|14
ASSLIGGGVNTEAF
>TRBV7-2|TRBJ1-2|TRBD1|13
ASSPRDRGGYGYT
>TRBV6-6|TRBJ1-3|-|10
ASSYPGDTIY
>TRBV6-5|TRBJ1-2|-|12
ASSLGGGAYGYT
>TRBV6-2/TRBV6-3|TRBJ1-1|-|13
ASSRQDSLNTEAF
>TRBV7-8|TRBJ1-1|-|10
ASSFGETEAF
>TRBV6-2/TRBV6-3|TRBJ1-1|-|12
ASSYSRGNTEAF
>TRBV10-3|TRBJ2-7|TRBD2|14
AISDPTGLPSYEQY
>TRBV5-5|TRBJ1-2|-|14
ASSQLARTYYYGYT
>TRBV20-1|TRBJ2-7|TRBD2|13
SARDLAGGRYEQY
>TRBV12-3/TRBV12-4|TRBJ1-5|-|12
ASTLATGVKPQH
>TRBV10-3|TRBJ1-5|-|11
AAGPISNQPQH
>TRBV4-2|TRBJ1-2|-|13
ASSQDLTGVYGYT
>TRBV7-2|TRBJ2-3|TRBD2|15
ASSGGGDSPNTDTQY
>TRBV7-2|TRBJ1-1|-|12
ASSVQQMNTEAF
>TRBV3-1|TRBJ2-1|-|10
ASSQRRNEQF
>TRBV12-3/TRBV12-4|TRBJ1-5|TRBD1|14
ASSLAGGPFNQPQH
>TRBV20-1|TRBJ2-7|-|11
SARAGASYEQY
>TRBV5-1|TRBJ2-1|-|14
ASSLGSNTRFNEQF
>TRBV20-1|TRBJ2-3|-|10
SGHRGPDTQY